This T cell receptor beta chain was captured in a study of read filtering for tumor transcriptome and immune sequencing. Turning to the study itself: Patients were approximately 17 male and 11 to 15 female, mean age 65.9 years, range about 47 to 85. Whole-transcriptome libraries were prepared after DNase treatment. General study findings and limits: Dropping single-read clonotypes raised IR-seq and RNA-seq shared-clonotype correlation.

This clonotype showed up many times. The antigen is unknown. CDR1 is SGDLS and CDR2 is YYNGEE in the germline V gene. Trimming took off 1 base at V and 4 bases at J, with 14 bases between the two ends. The CDR3 is made up of 16 amino acids. The library was built from roughly 400 ng RNA with molecular barcoded adaptors for alpha/delta and beta/gamma chains. One entry per CDR3 protein, called by TCRdb with MiXCR from the reads. Of about 57,000 distinct CDR3 sequences listed, 20% to 25% are singletons. V usage is TRBV9 and J usage is TRBJ2-2, with a possible D match to TRBD2 (6 bases). This sequence originates from a donor at least 40 years old with multiple myeloma. Sample: a population of CD138-negative cells sorted from bone marrow. CDR3 sequence (DNA): TGTGCCAGCAGCGTATTCGGAGGGGTTGGCACCGGGGAGCTGTTTTTT. Translation gives CASSVFGGVGTGELFF.